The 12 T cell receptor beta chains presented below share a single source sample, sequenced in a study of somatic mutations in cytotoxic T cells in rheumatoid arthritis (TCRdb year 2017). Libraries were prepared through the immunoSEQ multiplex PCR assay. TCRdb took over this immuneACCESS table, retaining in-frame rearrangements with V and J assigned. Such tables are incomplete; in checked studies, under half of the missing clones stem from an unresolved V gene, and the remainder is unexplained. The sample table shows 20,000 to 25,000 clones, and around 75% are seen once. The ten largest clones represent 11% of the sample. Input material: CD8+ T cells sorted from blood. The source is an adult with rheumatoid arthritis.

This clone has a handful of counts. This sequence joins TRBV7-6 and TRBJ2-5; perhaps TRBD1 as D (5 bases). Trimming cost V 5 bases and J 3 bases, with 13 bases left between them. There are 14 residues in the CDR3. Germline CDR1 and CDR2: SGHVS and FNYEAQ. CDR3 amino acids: CASSLAPREETQYF. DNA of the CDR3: TGTGCCAGCAGCCTGGCCCCCAGGGAAGAGACCCAGTACTTC.

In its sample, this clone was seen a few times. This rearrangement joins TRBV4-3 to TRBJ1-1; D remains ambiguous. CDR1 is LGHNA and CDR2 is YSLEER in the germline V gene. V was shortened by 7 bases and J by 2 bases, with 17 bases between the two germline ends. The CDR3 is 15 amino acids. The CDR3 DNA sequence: TGCGCCAGCACCCCCCGGATGTGGGAAAACACTGAAGCTTTCTTT. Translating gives CASTPRMWENTEAFF.

The CDR3 nucleotides read TGTGCCAGCAGCGCCGGAAGTGCCCCCTACGAGCAGTACTTC. It yields the protein CASSAGSAPYEQYF. The V and J genes are TRBV7-9 and TRBJ2-7; no reliable D call. Deletions cut 5 bases from V and 2 bases from J, with 13 bases between. The CDR3 has 14 amino acids. The germline CDR1 and CDR2 sequences are SEHNR and FQNEAQ (reference sequence).

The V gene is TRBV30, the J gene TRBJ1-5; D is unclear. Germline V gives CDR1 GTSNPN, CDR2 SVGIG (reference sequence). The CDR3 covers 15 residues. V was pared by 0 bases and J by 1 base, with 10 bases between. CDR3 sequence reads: CAWSVQAESNQPQHF. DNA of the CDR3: TGTGCCTGGAGTGTTCAGGCGGAGAGCAATCAGCCCCAGCATTTT.

CDR3 region: CAISAEAGEETQYF. The CDR3, as DNA: TGTGCCATCAGTGCAGAAGCAGGAGAAGAGACCCAGTACTTC. The chain couples TRBV10-3 to TRBJ2-5; D is undetermined. The ends were cut back, 4 bases at V and 3 bases at J, with 12 bases in the middle. Per the germline V gene, CDR1 is ENHRY and CDR2 is SYGVKD. This CDR3 has 14 amino acids.

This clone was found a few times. The CDR3 coding sequence is TGTGCCTGGAGTGTTACGGTATCTTACGAGCAGTACTTC. Protein: CAWSVTVSYEQYF. This sequence joins TRBV30 and TRBJ2-7; D is unclear. The CDR3 extends over 13 amino acids. V lost 0 bases and J lost 4, with 10 bases in between. Germline V gives CDR1 GTSNPN, CDR2 SVGIG (reference sequence).

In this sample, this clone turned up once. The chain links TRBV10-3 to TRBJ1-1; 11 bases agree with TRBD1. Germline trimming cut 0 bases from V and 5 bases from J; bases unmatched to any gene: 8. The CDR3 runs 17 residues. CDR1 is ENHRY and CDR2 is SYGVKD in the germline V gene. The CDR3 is CAISESGGTGGRTEAFF. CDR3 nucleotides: TGTGCCATCAGTGAGTCGGGAGGGACAGGGGGGCGAACTGAAGCTTTCTTT.

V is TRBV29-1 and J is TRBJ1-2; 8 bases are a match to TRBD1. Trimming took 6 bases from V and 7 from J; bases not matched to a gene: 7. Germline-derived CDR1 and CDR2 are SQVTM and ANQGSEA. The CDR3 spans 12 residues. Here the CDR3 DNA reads TGCAGCGTGATCGGACAGGGCGGTGGCTACACCTTC. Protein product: CSVIGQGGGYTF.

CDR3 sequence: CASSMVGGRARYEQYF. The CDR3 bases are TGTGCCAGTAGTATGGTTGGCGGGAGGGCCAGGTACGAGCAGTACTTC. The chain is built from TRBV19 and TRBJ2-7, with TRBD2 identical over 9 bases. This CDR3 is built from 16 residues. Trimming cost V 3 bases and J 4 bases; bases outside gene matches: 10. Germline V gene lookup returns CDR1 LNHDA and CDR2 SQIVND (reference sequence).

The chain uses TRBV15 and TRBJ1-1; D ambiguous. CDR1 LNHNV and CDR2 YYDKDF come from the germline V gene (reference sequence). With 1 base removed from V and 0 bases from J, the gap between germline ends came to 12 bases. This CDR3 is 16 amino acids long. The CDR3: CATSRGRVSVNTEAFF. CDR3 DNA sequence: TGTGCCACCAGCAGAGGACGGGTGTCTGTGAACACTGAAGCTTTCTTT. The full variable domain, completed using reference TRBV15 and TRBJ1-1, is DAMVIQNPRYQVTQFGKPVTLSCSQTLNHNVMYWYQQKSSQAPKLLFHYYDKDFNNEADTPDNFQSRRPNTSFCFLDIRSPGLGDTAMYLCATSRGRVSVNTEAFFGQGTRLTVV.

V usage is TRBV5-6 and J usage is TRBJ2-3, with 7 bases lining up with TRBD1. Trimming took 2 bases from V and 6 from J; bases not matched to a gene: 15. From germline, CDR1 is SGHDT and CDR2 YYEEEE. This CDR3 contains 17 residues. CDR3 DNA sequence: TGTGCCAGCAGCTTAAACCGAGACAGGGTTAGGGCGGATACGCAGTATTTT. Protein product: CASSLNRDRVRADTQYF.

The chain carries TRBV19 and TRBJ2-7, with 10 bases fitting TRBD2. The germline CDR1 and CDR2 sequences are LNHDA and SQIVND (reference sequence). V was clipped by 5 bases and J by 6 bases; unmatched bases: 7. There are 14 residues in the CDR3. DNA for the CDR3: TGTGCCAGTAGTTTGCTAGCGGGAGCGGGCGAGCAGTACTTC. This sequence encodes CASSLLAGAGEQYF.